Each of the 29 T cell receptor beta chains below was sequenced from the same sample in a study of response to subunit inactivated influenza vaccine. TCRdb re-called the RT-PCR reads with MiXCR, one entry per CDR3 protein. The sample carries about 800,000 distinct CDR3 sequences, approximately 21% recorded once. This specimen consisted of PBMCs from blood, obtained about 5 days after vaccination. The source of these receptors is a middle-aged man who received an inactivated influenza vaccine.

This clonotype came up many times. The chain couples TRBV20-1 to TRBJ2-3, with 10 nucleotides matching TRBD2. V gave up 5 bases and J gave up 4 bases; unmatched junction bases: 0. The CDR3 covers 12 residues. Germline V gene sequence: CDR1 DFQATT, CDR2 SNEGSKA (reference sequence). The CDR3 region is CSAGTSADTQYF. CDR3 DNA sequence: TGCAGTGCTGGGACTAGCGCAGATACGCAGTATTTT.

The chain uses TRBV4-3 and TRBJ2-5; a possible D gene is TRBD2 (6 bases). The V gene's germline CDR1 is LGHNA and CDR2 YSLEER. V dropped 5 bases and J dropped 7 bases, with 17 bases sitting between them. The CDR3 totals 14 residues. The DNA of the CDR3 is TGCGCCAGCAGCATTGGACTAACAGAGAGGACCCAGTACTTC. Amino acids: CASSIGLTERTQYF.

J is TRBJ1-2 and V is TRBV7-2; 9 bases agree with TRBD1. Germline CDR1 is SGHTA and CDR2 is FQGNSA. The CDR3 is 16 residues long. V gave up 5 bases and J gave up 4 bases; unmatched junction bases: 11. As DNA, the CDR3 is TGTGCCAGCAGCCTAGGGTACAGGGGGCTTGGCTATGGCTACACCTTC. It yields the protein CASSLGYRGLGYGYTF.

This clonotype showed up just a few times. The chain combines TRBV7-9 with TRBJ2-5, with TRBD2 as a possible D gene (7 bases). Germline values: CDR1 SEHNR, CDR2 FQNEAQ (reference sequence). V shed 5 bases and J shed 1 base, with 17 bases lying between them. This CDR3 region has 16 residues. This CDR3 is CASSLPRRGPQETQYF. The CDR3 coding sequence is TGTGCCAGCAGCCTCCCCCGGCGGGGGCCCCAAGAGACCCAGTACTTC. The full variable domain, in which reference TRBV7-9 and TRBJ2-5 provide the parts outside the CDR3, is DTGVSQNPRHKITKRGQNVTFRCDPISEHNRLYWYRQTLGQGPEFLTYFQNEAQLEKSRLLSDRFSAERPKGSFSTLEIQRTEQGDSAMYLCASSLPRRGPQETQYFGPGTRLLVL.

The genes are TRBV25-1 and TRBJ2-5; the D gene is possibly TRBD2 (5 bases). Per germline, CDR1 MGHDK and CDR2 SYGVNS. With 4 bases removed from V and 7 bases from J, the gap between germline ends came to 10 bases. This CDR3 has 12 amino acids. In DNA, the CDR3 is TGTGCCAGCAGTGCCCTAGAGGGGACCCAGTACTTC. The encoded protein is CASSALEGTQYF.

This clonotype showed up just a few times. This chain uses TRBV20-1 with TRBJ2-5; D remains ambiguous. The CDR3 has 12 residues. Trimming took 4 bases from V and 5 from J, leaving 11 bases between them. Germline CDR1 and CDR2: DFQATT and SNEGSKA (reference sequence). CDR3 coding DNA: TGCAGTGCTATTGTGGGATCGGAGACCCAGTACTTC. Translating it yields CSAIVGSETQYF.

This clonotype was detected a few times. The J gene is TRBJ1-2, the V gene TRBV7-9, with D possibly being TRBD1 (6 bases). Looked up from germline, CDR1 is SEHNR and CDR2 is FQNEAQ (reference sequence). V was clipped by 2 bases and J by 8 bases, with 21 bases between them. The CDR3 is made up of 16 amino acids. The CDR3 loop is CASSLSGTTSRGGYTF. The CDR3 nucleotides read TGTGCCAGCAGCTTATCGGGGACAACATCCCGTGGGGGCTACACCTTC.

This clonotype has a count of ten or more. The J gene is TRBJ2-1, the V gene TRBV20-1, with 10 bases aligning to TRBD1. The CDR3 spans 13 residues. Trimming took 3 bases from V and 8 from J; bases not matched to a gene: 4. Germline lookup yields CDR1 DFQATT and CDR2 SNEGSKA (reference sequence). In DNA, the CDR3 is TGCAGTGCTAGGGGACAGGGGTGGGATGAGCAGTTCTTC. It codes for CSARGQGWDEQFF.

This chain joins TRBV13 and TRBJ2-7; tentatively, D is TRBD1 (6 bases). The ends were cut back, 5 bases at V and 3 bases at J, with 14 bases in the middle. In germline, CDR1 is PRHDT, CDR2 FYEKMQ (reference sequence). The CDR3 is made up of 14 amino acids. The CDR3 region has the DNA TGTGCCAGCAGCCCAGGGACACTGGGCTACGAGCAGTACTTC. Its translation is CASSPGTLGYEQYF. Filled out from reference TRBV13 and TRBJ2-7, the complete variable domain reads AAGVIQSPRHLIKEKRETATLKCYPIPRHDTVYWYQQGPGQDPQFLISFYEKMQSDKGSIPDRFSAQQFSDYHSELNMSSLELGDSALYFCASSPGTLGYEQYFGPGTRLTVT.

A few counts support this clonotype. The chain uses TRBV20-1 and TRBJ1-4, with D possibly being TRBD1 (5 bases). Germline assignment: CDR1 DFQATT and CDR2 SNEGSKA (reference sequence). CDR3 length: 14 residues. Trimming pared 6 bases from V and 4 bases from J, leaving 15 bases between. CDR3 in amino acids: CSAKALGDNEKLFF. DNA of the CDR3: TGCAGTGCGAAAGCATTGGGGGATAATGAAAAACTGTTTTTT.

This clonotype was detected a few times. This chain connects TRBV4-3 to TRBJ1-1; TRBD1 might be the D (6 bases). V lost 1 base and J 5 bases, leaving 11 bases between the germline ends. CDR1 is LGHNA and CDR2 is YSLEER in the germline V gene. This CDR3 has 14 residues. The CDR3 DNA reads as TGCGCCAGCAGCCAAGGGGGGCGGAAAACTGAAGCTTTCTTT. It translates to CASSQGGRKTEAFF.

V gene TRBV7-7 combines with J gene TRBJ2-2, with 11 bases aligning to TRBD1. The V and J ends lost 5 bases and 5 bases, in that order; junction bases with no gene match: 7. The CDR3 contains 16 residues. Per the germline V gene, CDR1 is SSHAT and CDR2 is FNYEAQ (reference sequence). The CDR3 nucleotides read TGTGCCAGCAGCGCCGGACAGGGGGCTGTTACCGGGGAGCTGTTTTTT. Protein: CASSAGQGAVTGELFF.

The chain uses TRBV7-8 and TRBJ2-1; D not resolved. The V end lost 5 bases, the J end lost 7 bases, and 12 bases lay between the germline ends. The CDR3 runs to 13 residues. Germline CDR1 and CDR2: SGHVS and FQNEAQ. CDR3 DNA sequence: TGTGCCAGCAGCGAGGTTTTGGGAAATGAGCAGTTCTTC. Translating gives CASSEVLGNEQFF.

This chain uses TRBV4-3 with TRBJ2-3; 11 nucleotides align to TRBD2. The ends lost 1 base at V and 5 bases at J; junction bases unmatched: 2. This CDR3 has 15 residues. Germline values: CDR1 LGHNA, CDR2 YSLEER. Here the CDR3 reads CASSQALAGGDTQYF. The CDR3 DNA is TGCGCCAGCAGCCAAGCGCTAGCGGGGGGAGATACGCAGTATTTT.

A few counts support this clonotype. V and J are TRBV6-1 and TRBJ1-1; 7 bases map to TRBD1. This CDR3 contains 15 residues. The germline CDR1 and CDR2 sequences are MNHNS and SASEGT. V lost 5 bases and J lost 0; bases outside the gene matches: 6. This CDR3 is CASSTGGTVNTEAFF. The CDR3 DNA sequence: TGTGCCAGCAGTACGGGGGGGACAGTGAACACTGAAGCTTTCTTT.

The chain joins TRBV5-1 to TRBJ2-3, with 8 bases lining up with TRBD1. The CDR3 has 15 amino acids. With V trimmed by 6 bases and J by 1 base, 7 bases remained unmatched. Germline V gene data show CDR1 as SGHRS and CDR2 as YFSETQ. The CDR3 reads CASKYRGEGTDTQYF. CDR3 in DNA: TGCGCCAGCAAATACAGGGGGGAAGGCACAGATACGCAGTATTTT.

DNA of the CDR3: TGTGCCAGCAGTCCACAGGGGGCGACCTATGGCTACACCTTC. It translates to CASSPQGATYGYTF. The chain carries TRBV27 and TRBJ1-2, with 9 bases that match TRBD1. Germline CDR1 MNHEY, CDR2 SMNVEV (reference sequence). The CDR3 totals 14 residues. The J segment lost 4 bases and the V segment lost 5 bases, leaving 5 bases of the junction unmatched.

J is TRBJ2-5 and V is TRBV6-1, with TRBD1 as a possible D gene (6 bases). V lost 6 bases and J lost 5, with 19 bases in between. Per germline, CDR1 MNHNS and CDR2 SASEGT. The CDR3 extends over 15 amino acids. The CDR3 reads CASSRATGHGETQYF. CDR3 coding DNA: TGTGCCAGCAGCCGCGCTACGGGACATGGGGAGACCCAGTACTTC.

This clonotype was found a few times. The rearrangement uses TRBV7-2 and TRBJ1-4; D not certain. Germline V gene lookup returns CDR1 SGHTA and CDR2 FQGNSA. V was cut by 5 bases and J by 8 bases, with 21 bases left in between. The length of the CDR3 is 16 residues. CDR3 loop: CASSPGGAGLWEKLFF. CDR3 coding DNA: TGTGCCAGCAGCCCAGGTGGCGCGGGGTTGTGGGAAAAACTGTTTTTT. The full variable domain, in which reference TRBV7-2 and TRBJ1-4 provide the parts outside the CDR3, is GAGVSQSPSNKVTEKGKDVELRCDPISGHTALYWYRQSLGQGLEFLIYFQGNSAPDKSGLPSDRFSAERTGGSVSTLTIQRTQQEDSAVYLCASSPGGAGLWEKLFFGSGTQLSVL.

This clonotype was counted between two and nine times. J is TRBJ1-3 and V is TRBV12-3 or TRBV12-4; TRBD1 aligns across 8 bases. V dropped 5 bases and J dropped 3; count of bases not matched to a gene: 6. The CDR3 covers 15 residues. CDR3 protein: CASSKGQGYGNTIYF. DNA of the CDR3: TGTGCCAGCAGTAAAGGACAGGGTTATGGAAACACCATATATTTT.

A few counts support this clonotype. This sequence joins TRBV4-3 and TRBJ2-3; 8 nucleotides line up with TRBD1. Germline V gene data show CDR1 as LGHNA and CDR2 as YSLEER. There are 16 residues in the CDR3. V shed 0 bases, J shed 2 bases, and the junction held 4 bases outside the gene matches. The CDR3 bases are TGCGCCAGCAGCCAAGAGAACAGGGGGACCACAGATACGCAGTATTTT. As protein: CASSQENRGTTDTQYF.

This chain uses TRBV6-1 with TRBJ2-7; possibly TRBD1 for D (6 bases). CDR3 length: 14 amino acids. V was clipped by 6 bases and J by 5 bases, with 17 bases between them. Per the germline V gene, CDR1 is MNHNS and CDR2 is SASEGT. The CDR3 region has the DNA TGTGCCAGCAGGAATTCCAGGGGTATCCACGAGCAGTACTTC. As protein: CASRNSRGIHEQYF.

In its sample, this clonotype was seen once. This chain connects TRBV7-9 to TRBJ1-1, with D unclear. The V end lost 6 bases, the J end lost 0 bases, and 5 bases lay between the germline ends. The V gene's germline CDR1 is SEHNR and CDR2 FQNEAQ (reference sequence). CDR3 size: 12 residues. CDR3 amino acids: CASRDMNTEAFF. Written as DNA, the CDR3 is TGTGCCAGCAGAGATATGAACACTGAAGCTTTCTTT.

The V gene is TRBV5-1, the J gene TRBJ1-4; possible D gene TRBD1, 6 bases. The CDR3 length is 14 residues. Germline V gives CDR1 SGHRS, CDR2 YFSETQ. Between the trimmed V and J ends, which lost 4 bases and 4 bases, there was a span of 11 bases. CDR3 sequence (DNA): TGCGCCAGCAGCCCGGGACACCGTAATGAAAAACTGTTTTTT. Its translation: CASSPGHRNEKLFF. The whole variable domain, filled in from reference TRBV5-1 and TRBJ1-4, reads KAGVTQTPRYLIKTRGQQVTLSCSPISGHRSVSWYQQTPGQGLQFLFEYFSETQRNKGNFPGRFSGRQFSNSRSEMNVSTLELGDSALYLCASSPGHRNEKLFFGSGTQLSVL.

V gene TRBV28 combines with J gene TRBJ2-2; D is unclear. Germline V gene lookup returns CDR1 MDHEN and CDR2 SYDVKM. This CDR3 is built from 14 residues. V lost 7 bases to trimming and J lost 2 bases, with 11 bases between them. CDR3 residues: CASTRTDNTGELFF. For the CDR3, the DNA is TGTGCCAGCACTCGGACCGATAACACCGGGGAGCTGTTTTTT.

V gene TRBV2 combines with J gene TRBJ2-1; no clear D gene. Germline V CDR1 and CDR2: SNHLY, FYNNEI. Trimming stripped 3 bases from V and 0 bases from J, with 9 bases between. CDR3 length: 15 amino acids. CDR3 residues: CASSEVGVSYNEQFF. The CDR3 DNA follows: TGTGCCAGCAGTGAGGTTGGGGTCTCCTACAATGAGCAGTTCTTC. Complete variable domain (other parts from reference TRBV2 and TRBJ2-1): EPEVTQTPSHQVTQMGQEVILRCVPISNHLYFYWYRQILGQKVEFLVSFYNNEISEKSEIFDDQFSVERPDGSNFTLKIRSTKLEDSAMYFCASSEVGVSYNEQFFGPGTRLTVL.

V and J are TRBV5-1 and TRBJ2-1, with a weak D call TRBD2 (5 bases). V was trimmed by 1 base and J by 0 bases, leaving 8 bases between them. The germline V gene has CDR1 SGHRS and CDR2 YFSETQ. There are 15 residues in the CDR3. The CDR3 nucleotides are TGCGCCAGCAGCTTGAGTCTAGCCTCCTACAATGAGCAGTTCTTC. Translation gives CASSLSLASYNEQFF.

J is TRBJ2-7 and V is TRBV5-1, with no clear D. Trimming removed 0 bases from V and 3 bases from J, with 10 bases in between. This CDR3 contains 14 residues. Germline V gene data show CDR1 as SGHRS and CDR2 as YFSETQ. CDR3 in DNA: TGCGCCAGCAGCTTGGGGGTACAAAACTACGAGCAGTACTTC. This codes for CASSLGVQNYEQYF.

Concerning this clonotype itself: Possible read error: a much larger clone is one base away. J is TRBJ2-7 and V is TRBV10-3; TRBD1 matches 8 bases. V dropped 3 bases and J dropped 3; count of bases not matched to a gene: 1. This CDR3 contains 13 residues. The germline V gene encodes CDR1 ENHRY and CDR2 SYGVKD. CDR3 sequence reads: CAISDTGGYEQYF. CDR3 bases: TGTGCCATCAGTGATACAGGGGGCTACGAGCAGTACTTC.